This T cell receptor (beta chain) was sequenced during a study of blood T cell repertoires in COVID-19. As processed by the authors: Amplification of reference gene primers provided the estimated nucleated cell counts. Produced via immunoSEQ multiplex PCR; TCRdb's table is partial and in-frame only. The V and J calls and clone size are taken from that table; D and trimming were inferred from the DNA. In the table there are 390,000 or so clones, roughly 89% of which are singletons. The CDR3 is made up of 11 amino acids. V was pared by 9 bases and J by 6 bases, with 1 base of the junction left unmatched. CDR1 is ENHRY and CDR2 is SYGVKD in the germline V gene.

The TCR sequence derives from a man younger than 35 with active or convalescent COVID-19. V is TRBV10-3 and J is TRBJ2-1, with 8 nucleotides matching TRBD1. Material for sequencing was peripheral blood. CDR3 sequence: CAIGQGNEQFF. For the CDR3, the DNA is TGTGCCATTGGACAGGGCAATGAGCAGTTCTTC.